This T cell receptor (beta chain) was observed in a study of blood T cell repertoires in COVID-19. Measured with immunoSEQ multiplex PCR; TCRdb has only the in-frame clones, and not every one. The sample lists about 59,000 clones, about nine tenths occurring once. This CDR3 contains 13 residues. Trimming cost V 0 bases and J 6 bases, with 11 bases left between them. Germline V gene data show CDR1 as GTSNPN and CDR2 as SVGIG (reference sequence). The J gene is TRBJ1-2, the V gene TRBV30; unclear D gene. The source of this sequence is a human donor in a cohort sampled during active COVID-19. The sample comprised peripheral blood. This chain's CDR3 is CAWSVWRVNGYTF. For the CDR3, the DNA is TGTGCCTGGAGTGTATGGCGGGTAAATGGCTACACCTTC.